These 23 T cell receptor beta chains came from one sample sequenced in a study of Ad26.COV2.S vaccination and SARS-CoV-2 variants. Stated treatment: around 19 received Ad26.COV2.S at low or high dose, single or two shots; 5 received placebo; per-sample allocation not given. Collection of samples fell on day 63 after the first vaccine or placebo injection. Only in-frame clones appear in the TCRdb table, and some are missing; sequencing was by immunoSEQ multiplex PCR. Of roughly 400,000 clones listed, about 92% are singletons. This material consisted of peripheral blood, taken in a trial of Ad26.COV2.S vaccine versus placebo. Receptor source: a person aged 18 to 65 who received the Ad26.COV2.S COVID-19 vaccine or a placebo.

The chain employs TRBV18 and TRBJ2-1, with 7 bases that match TRBD2. The germline gives CDR1 KGHSH, CDR2 LQKENI. J lost 7 bases, V lost 3 bases, and 6 bases had no gene match. The CDR3 totals 14 residues. The CDR3 here is CASSPGGGSNEQFF. CDR3 coding DNA: TGTGCCAGCTCACCGGGCGGGGGTTCGAATGAGCAGTTCTTC.

This clone occurred a few times. The genes are TRBV10-3 and TRBJ1-1, with D possibly matching TRBD1 (5 bases). The length of the CDR3 is 17 residues. Looked up from germline, CDR1 is ENHRY and CDR2 is SYGVKD. V lost 1 base and J lost 2, with 17 bases in between. The CDR3 loop reads CAISELPMNTGNTEAFF. Here the CDR3 DNA reads TGTGCCATCAGTGAGTTACCAATGAACACAGGTAACACTGAAGCTTTCTTT.

The chain carries TRBV27 and TRBJ2-7; 9 bases are shared with TRBD1. Per the germline V gene, CDR1 is MNHEY and CDR2 is SMNVEV (reference sequence). The CDR3 length is 14 residues. V lost 5 bases to trimming and J lost 2 bases; unmatched junction nucleotides: 4. Written as DNA, the CDR3 is TGTGCCAGCAGTCGGGACAGGGCAACCTACGAGCAGTACTTC. This sequence encodes CASSRDRATYEQYF.

This chain uses TRBV10-3 with TRBJ1-6, with D possibly TRBD1 on 5 matching bases. The CDR3 extends over 15 amino acids. Per germline, CDR1 ENHRY and CDR2 SYGVKD. The V end was cut by 3 bases, the J end by 8 bases, with 14 bases between. CDR3 amino acids: CAISDFEQDDSPLHF. CDR3 nucleotides: TGTGCCATCAGTGATTTTGAACAGGACGATTCACCCCTCCACTTT.

As for this clone: The germline gene is not matched at one end of the junction; a read error may be the cause. The chain links TRBV7-9 to TRBJ1-4, with D maybe TRBD1 (5 bases). Germline CDR1 reads SEHNR; CDR2 reads FQNEAQ (reference sequence). CDR3 length: 15 amino acids. Written as DNA, the CDR3 is TGTGCCAGCAGCCCGCGCTCTGGGACTAAGGAAAAACTGTTTTTT. Translation: CASSPRSGTKEKLFF.

The chain employs TRBV28 and TRBJ1-2; D remains unclear. This CDR3 has 16 amino acids. The V gene's germline CDR1 is MDHEN and CDR2 SYDVKM. Trimming removed 1 base at V and 0 bases at J, with 12 bases between. CDR3 in amino acids: CASSLSKGPSNYGYTF. Here the CDR3 DNA reads TGTGCCAGCAGTTTATCGAAAGGACCCTCTAACTATGGCTACACCTTC.

This chain uses TRBV24-1 with TRBJ2-7; D is unclear. V was pared by 1 base and J by 0 bases, with 12 bases between. This CDR3 contains 16 residues. Germline-derived CDR1 and CDR2 are KGHDR and SFDVKD. CDR3 sequence: CATSDFSRVSSYEQYF. DNA of the CDR3: TGTGCCACCAGTGATTTCTCCCGTGTGAGCTCCTACGAGCAGTACTTC.

V gene TRBV27 combines with J gene TRBJ2-1; D is ambiguous. V was shortened by 6 bases and J by 8 bases, with 8 bases between the two germline ends. The CDR3 length is 11 residues. Germline CDR1 and CDR2: MNHEY and SMNVEV (reference sequence). CDR3 coding DNA: TGTGCCAGCAGCTTTCTCCATGAGCAGTTCTTC. Encoded protein: CASSFLHEQFF.

This chain connects TRBV25-1 to TRBJ1-6; D is unclear. V dropped 6 bases and J dropped 7 bases, with 7 bases sitting between them. Germline V gene lookup returns CDR1 MGHDK and CDR2 SYGVNS. CDR3 length equals 12 residues. The CDR3 loop is CASSEGNSPLHF. The CDR3 DNA is TGTGCCAGCAGCGAGGGAAATTCACCCCTCCACTTT.

A single count supports this clone. This chain connects TRBV28 to TRBJ2-7, with 14 bases fitting TRBD2. V trimming: 2 bases; J trimming: 6 bases; junction bases outside the gene matches: 6. CDR1 is MDHEN and CDR2 is SYDVKM in the germline V gene. The CDR3 is made up of 16 amino acids. CDR3 loop: CASSLRGLAGGTEQYF. The CDR3 DNA reads as TGTGCCAGCAGTTTACGAGGACTAGCGGGAGGAACCGAGCAGTACTTC.

The chain couples TRBV7-6 to TRBJ2-2; TRBD1 aligns across 8 bases. V gave up 0 bases and J gave up 7 bases; unmatched junction bases: 7. Germline V gene lookup returns CDR1 SGHVS and CDR2 FNYEAQ. The CDR3 runs to 16 residues. CDR3 nucleotides: TGTGCCAGCAGCTTAGCCGAGGACAGGGCCGGCGGGGAGCTGTTTTTT. Translated: CASSLAEDRAGGELFF.

The rearrangement links TRBV11-2 to TRBJ2-1, with D perhaps TRBD2 (5 bases). This CDR3 comprises 15 residues. Per the germline V gene, CDR1 is SGHAT and CDR2 is FQNNGV. The V end was cut by 2 bases, the J end by 1 base, with 9 bases between. CDR3 DNA sequence: TGTGCCAGCAGCTTATTGGGCGGGTCCTACAATGAGCAGTTCTTC. This gives the protein CASSLLGGSYNEQFF.

This chain joins TRBV5-1 and TRBJ2-1; D may be TRBD2 (5 bases). Germline V gene data show CDR1 as SGHRS and CDR2 as YFSETQ. Trimming took off 6 bases at V and 3 bases at J, with 10 bases between the two ends. The CDR3 spans 13 residues. The CDR3 loop reads CASKRPNYNEQFF. The CDR3 region has the DNA TGCGCCAGCAAGCGGCCTAACTACAATGAGCAGTTCTTC. Full variable domain (outside the CDR3, taken from reference TRBV5-1 and TRBJ2-1): KAGVTQTPRYLIKTRGQQVTLSCSPISGHRSVSWYQQTPGQGLQFLFEYFSETQRNKGNFPGRFSGRQFSNSRSEMNVSTLELGDSALYLCASKRPNYNEQFFGPGTRLTVL.

The chain joins TRBV7-9 to TRBJ1-4; D unresolved. Per the germline V gene, CDR1 is SEHNR and CDR2 is FQNEAQ (reference sequence). This CDR3 has 14 amino acids. V dropped 1 base and J dropped 0 bases, with 3 bases sitting between them. As DNA, the CDR3 is TGTGCCAGCAGCTTAGGGGCAACTAATGAAAAACTGTTTTTT. Amino acids: CASSLGATNEKLFF.

This clone has only one observation. The V call is TRBV6-1, the J call TRBJ2-3, with D hard to call. This CDR3 is built from 13 residues. Germline V CDR1 and CDR2: MNHNS, SASEGT. Trimming shortened V by 3 bases and J by 1 base, and 5 bases separated the two germline ends. CDR3 sequence: CASSEGRTDTQYF. In DNA, the CDR3 is TGTGCCAGCAGTGAGGGCCGCACAGATACGCAGTATTTT.

The chain uses TRBV4-1 and TRBJ2-7; possible D gene TRBD1, 5 bases. Trimming stripped 2 bases from V and 2 bases from J, with 10 bases between. This CDR3 comprises 14 residues. Per the germline V gene, CDR1 is MGHRA and CDR2 is YSYEKL. In DNA, the CDR3 is TGCGCCAGCAGCCAACAGGGATCCACCTACGAGCAGTACTTC. It yields the protein CASSQQGSTYEQYF.

The chain has TRBV5-1 and TRBJ2-2, with D unresolved. Germline CDR1 reads SGHRS; CDR2 reads YFSETQ. The CDR3 is made up of 12 amino acids. With 6 bases removed from V and 8 bases from J, the gap between germline ends came to 11 bases. For the CDR3, the DNA is TGCGCCAGCATCGCTGAAGGGGGGGAGCTGTTTTTT. As protein: CASIAEGGELFF.

V and J are TRBV6-2 or TRBV6-3 and TRBJ1-3; D perhaps matches TRBD1 (5 bases). CDR1 is MNHEY, CDR2 SVGEGT, per germline. This CDR3 comprises 17 residues. The ends were cut back, 5 bases at V and 0 bases at J, with 17 bases in the middle. In nucleotides, the CDR3 is TGTGCCAGCAGTCCCTGGGGACGGGGTTCCTCTGGAAACACCATATATTTT. Translated, it gives CASSPWGRGSSGNTIYF.

The V gene is TRBV15, the J gene TRBJ1-1, with TRBD1 identical over 7 bases. The V gene end was trimmed by 8 bases and the J gene end by 1 base; junction bases not matched to a gene: 7. This CDR3 has 14 amino acids. The germline V gene has CDR1 LNHNV and CDR2 YYDKDF (reference sequence). CDR3 nucleotides: TGTGCCACCGGACAGGAGGGATCGAACACTGAAGCTTTCTTT. Its protein is CATGQEGSNTEAFF.

DNA of the CDR3: TGTGCCAGCAGCCCTGGGAACACTATGAACACTGAAGCTTTCTTT. As protein: CASSPGNTMNTEAFF. The chain recombines TRBV7-2 with TRBJ1-1; D uncertain. V was shortened by 5 bases and J by 0 bases, with 13 bases between the two germline ends. Looked up from germline, CDR1 is SGHTA and CDR2 is FQGNSA. The CDR3 loop spans 15 amino acids. The full variable domain, with the rest looked up from reference TRBV7-2 and TRBJ1-1, is GAGVSQSPSNKVTEKGKDVELRCDPISGHTALYWYRQSLGQGLEFLIYFQGNSAPDKSGLPSDRFSAERTGGSVSTLTIQRTQQEDSAVYLCASSPGNTMNTEAFFGQGTRLTVV.

This chain links TRBV5-1 with TRBJ2-3, with unresolved D. The germline CDR1 and CDR2 sequences are SGHRS and YFSETQ. The CDR3 runs 13 residues. Trimming took off 3 bases at V and 0 bases at J, with 5 bases between the two ends. The CDR3 spells CASSSGSTDTQYF. The DNA for the CDR3 is TGCGCCAGCAGCTCCGGAAGCACAGATACGCAGTATTTT.

Here the CDR3 reads CASSPGRDSNTIYF. In DNA form, the CDR3 reads TGTGCCAGTAGTCCGGGACGGGACTCGAACACCATATATTTT. The chain uses TRBV19 and TRBJ1-3, with D perhaps matching TRBD1 (5 bases). Germline CDR1 is LNHDA and CDR2 is SQIVND (reference sequence). This CDR3 region has 14 residues. Trimming left V 5 bases short and J 7 bases short, with 15 bases between.

J is TRBJ2-7 and V is TRBV29-1; no firm D call. The CDR3 contains 13 residues. V was clipped by 2 bases and J by 0 bases, with 8 bases between them. Germline CDR1 reads SQVTM; CDR2 reads ANQGSEA. The CDR3 loop is CSVEPDGSYEQYF. The CDR3 DNA reads TGCAGCGTTGAACCGGACGGCTCCTACGAGCAGTACTTC.